This paragraph reports one T cell receptor beta chain. Its antigen is undetermined. This entry is derived from a study of shared clonotypes between healthy human individuals. Study details: CD4 naive and memory got three plates each, CD8 naive two, CD8 memory one. Study results and limitations: Rarefaction indicated that sorted-subset sequencing remained incomplete although depth was large. Several donors held around 5% of naive CD4 clonotypes in common.

Per the germline V gene, CDR1 is SGDLS and CDR2 is YYNGEE. This CDR3 has 16 amino acids. V was pared by 6 bases and J by 3 bases, with 9 bases of the junction left unmatched. Assay runs were performed at deep level. Data came from immunoSEQ multiplex PCR; TCRdb stores just in-frame clones and leaves some out. The repertoire holds about 2.1 million clones, about 92% seen once, with more than 1.5% in the top ten. CD45RO negativity and positive selection for CCR7 defined naive CD8 cells, a population that excluded terminally differentiated effector memory CD45RA+ cells. The chain recombines TRBV9 with TRBJ2-1; 10 nucleotides align to TRBD2. The sequenced sample consisted of naive CD8+ T cells from PBMCs. The clonotype comes from a man younger than 30 in good health. Some clones in this sample may be carry-over from other donors' samples. The DNA of the CDR3 is TGTGCCAGCACCGCGGGAGCGGGAGGGATCTACAATGAGCAGTTCTTC. Its protein is CASTAGAGGIYNEQFF.